These 9 T cell receptor beta chains share one sample of origin, sequenced in a study of vaccination effects on CD4 cells after COVID-19. Under the ViraFEST assay, PBMC were stimulated with viral peptide pools so that antigen-specific CD4+ T cells expanded. Sequencing was performed afterwards. Isolating CD4+ T cells followed approximately 9 days of culture. Each participant received a vaccine that was either BNT162b2 or mRNA-1273, given as two doses. Assay: immunoSEQ multiplex PCR; the TCRdb copy retains only in-frame clones and omits some. The data contain tens of thousands of clones, 80% to 85% of them singletons. No antigen has been assigned to these receptors. Sequencing used CD4+ T cells from PBMCs cultured with SARS-CoV-2 spike peptides, obtained after COVID-19 vaccination. These receptors all stem from a human donor who received a COVID-19 vaccine. Some clones in this sample may be carry-over from other donors' samples.

This clone was picked up a small number of times. The rearrangement joins TRBV3-1 (or the pseudogene TRBV3-2) to TRBJ1-2, with TRBD1 matching 7 bases. CDR3 length: 13 residues. CDR1 is LGHDT, CDR2 YNNKEL, per germline (reference sequence). With V trimmed by 7 bases and J by 5 bases, 7 bases remained unmatched. For the CDR3, the DNA is TGTGCCAGCACAGCGGGACAGCGTTATGGCTACACCTTC. Translated, it gives CASTAGQRYGYTF.

J is TRBJ2-7 and V is TRBV7-9, with D possibly matching TRBD2 (6 bases). This CDR3 contains 12 residues. Germline values: CDR1 SEHNR, CDR2 FQNEAQ (reference sequence). V dropped 5 bases and J dropped 7 bases, with 12 bases sitting between them. This CDR3 is CASSRDLGEQYV. DNA for the CDR3: TGTGCCAGCAGCCGGGACTTGGGGGAGCAGTACGTC.

The genes are TRBV9 and TRBJ1-3; no clear D. The V end lost 0 bases, the J end lost 11 bases, and 18 bases lay between the germline ends. This CDR3 is built from 15 residues. Germline-derived CDR1 and CDR2 are SGDLS and YYNGEE. The CDR3 protein is CASSVDESPTGSIYF. CDR3 sequence (DNA): TGTGCCAGCAGCGTAGATGAGAGCCCGACTGGATCCATATATTTT.

This chain uses TRBV7-9 with TRBJ1-1, with D perhaps matching TRBD1 (6 bases). This CDR3 has 14 residues. CDR1 and CDR2 (germline): SEHNR, FQNEAQ (reference sequence). V was cut by 5 bases and J by 11 bases, with 21 bases left in between. In DNA, the CDR3 is TGTGCCAGCAGCCAAGGACAGCCCAAGCACGGGGCTTTCTTT. It translates to CASSQGQPKHGAFF.

The chain recombines TRBV9 with TRBJ1-1; D uncertain. The germline V and J ends were trimmed by 2 bases and 0 bases, with 8 bases remaining between them. The CDR3 length is 14 residues. CDR1 SGDLS and CDR2 YYNGEE come from the germline V gene. The CDR3 protein is CASSVRPLNTEAFF. The DNA of the CDR3 is TGTGCCAGCAGCGTCAGACCTTTGAACACTGAAGCTTTCTTT.

In this sample, this clone turned up once. This sequence joins TRBV7-2 and TRBJ2-3; D could derive from TRBD1 or TRBD2 (5 bases each). The length of the CDR3 is 13 residues. In germline, CDR1 is SGHTA, CDR2 FQGNSA. Trimming shortened V by 3 bases and J by 2 bases, and 6 bases separated the two germline ends. The CDR3 nucleotides are TGTGCCAGCAGCTTCGGGGCCACAGATACGCAGTATTTT. Translated, it gives CASSFGATDTQYF.

The CDR3 DNA is TGCGCCAGCAGCCGCACCGGGACAGATAACTATGGCTACACCTTC. Its protein is CASSRTGTDNYGYTF. The rearrangement joins TRBV4-1 to TRBJ1-2; 7 nucleotides line up with TRBD1. The CDR3 sequence is 15 residues long. After removal of 4 bases from V and 1 base from J, the junction contained 6 bases not matched to a gene. Germline lookup yields CDR1 MGHRA and CDR2 YSYEKL.

The V gene is TRBV6-4, the J gene TRBJ2-1, with 12 bases lining up with TRBD2. Trimming took 0 bases from V and 8 from J; bases not matched to a gene: 5. The CDR3 totals 16 residues. Germline-derived CDR1 and CDR2 are MRHNA and SNTAGT. The CDR3: CASSDSSSGGAHEQFF. CDR3 DNA: TGTGCCAGCAGTGACTCGTCTAGCGGGGGGGCGCATGAGCAGTTCTTC.

The rearrangement uses TRBV3-1 (or the pseudogene TRBV3-2) and TRBJ2-5; no clear D. The V end was cut by 0 bases, the J end by 5 bases, with 10 bases between. The CDR3 totals 14 residues. The germline V gene has CDR1 LGHDT and CDR2 YNNKEL (reference sequence). This CDR3 reads CASSQDPGRETQYF. CDR3 nucleotide sequence: TGTGCCAGCAGCCAAGATCCGGGTCGGGAGACCCAGTACTTC.